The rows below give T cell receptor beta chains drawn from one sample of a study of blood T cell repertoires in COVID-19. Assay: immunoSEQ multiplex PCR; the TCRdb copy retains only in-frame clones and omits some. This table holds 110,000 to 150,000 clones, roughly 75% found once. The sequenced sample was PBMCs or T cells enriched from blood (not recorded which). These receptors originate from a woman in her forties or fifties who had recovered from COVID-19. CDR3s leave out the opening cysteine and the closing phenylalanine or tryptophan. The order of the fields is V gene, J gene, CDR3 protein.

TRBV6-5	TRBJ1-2	ASSHPDSGVGYT
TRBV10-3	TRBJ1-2	ATRTGVSGYT
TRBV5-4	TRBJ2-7	ASSLTSGTRVGEQY
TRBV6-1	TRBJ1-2	ASSPTGGYGYT
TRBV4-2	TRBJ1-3	ASSQDGTGSSGNTIY
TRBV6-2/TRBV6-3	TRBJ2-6	ASSPYASGANVLT
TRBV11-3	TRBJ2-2	ASSLPLEKGGTGELF
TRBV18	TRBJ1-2	ASSPLAGADYGYT
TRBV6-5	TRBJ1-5	ASSLQGGSNQPQH
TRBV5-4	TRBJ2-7	ASSLLAGGLVEQY
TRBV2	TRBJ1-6	ASSRDRTNNSPLH
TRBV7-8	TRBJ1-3	ASSIRPGSGNTIY
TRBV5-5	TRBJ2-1	ASSSGGADEQF
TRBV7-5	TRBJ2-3	VRSLQATDTQY
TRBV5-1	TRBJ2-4	ASSPGGEFGNIQY
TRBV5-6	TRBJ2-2	ASSLMAGGNTGELF